The rows below give T cell receptor beta chains drawn from one sample of a study of shared clonotypes between healthy human individuals. Produced via immunoSEQ multiplex PCR; TCRdb's table is partial and in-frame only. Of about 1.1 million clones listed, 78% are singletons. Material for sequencing was memory CD4+ T cells from PBMCs. These receptors were obtained from a man aged 18 to 29 in good health. Some clones in this sample may be carry-over from other donors' samples. The CDR3 runs from the conserved cysteine through the conserved F or W. The D gene is left open where the match is weak.

d_gene	v_gene	j_gene	CDR3aa
NA	TRBV23-1	TRBJ2-7	CASSQMVAGPSYEQYF
NA	TRBV28	TRBJ2-5	CASSLWGETQYF
NA	TRBV11-1	TRBJ2-1	CASSLAGANEQFF
NA	TRBV25-1	TRBJ2-2	CASSDWAGELFF
TRBD1	TRBV28	TRBJ2-3	CASSIGTGFDTQYF
NA	TRBV27	TRBJ2-1	CASSFGLDFSEQFF
TRBD2	TRBV25-1	TRBJ2-7	CASSPSTSGRYEQYF
TRBD1	TRBV25-1	TRBJ2-4	CASSTPGTVNIQYF
NA	TRBV6-5	TRBJ1-4	CASSSKQGRREKLFF
NA	TRBV27	TRBJ2-1	CASSFLGGGGRYNEQFF
TRBD1	TRBV6-1	TRBJ2-7	CASSDPGTGSPYEQYF
NA	TRBV5-1	TRBJ2-5	CASNRDTQETQYF
NA	TRBV5-1	TRBJ2-3	CASSRGLANTDTQYF
NA	TRBV20-1	TRBJ2-7	CSARRGNEQYF
TRBD2	TRBV19	TRBJ2-7	CASGGTSGTYEQYF
TRBD1	TRBV7-2	TRBJ2-1	CASSPRQGNNEQFF
TRBD1	TRBV5-8	TRBJ2-7	CASWQGDYEQYF
TRBD1	TRBV19	TRBJ1-5	CASKVVRDRNNQPQHF
NA	TRBV4-3	TRBJ2-2	CASSQQLQVSGELFF
NA	TRBV5-1	TRBJ2-2	CASSLVITFRAGELFF
TRBD1	TRBV28	TRBJ2-7	CASTPGTVYEQYF
NA	TRBV7-9	TRBJ2-5	CASSLGGGETQYF
TRBD1	TRBV6-1	TRBJ1-4	CASRHPGQGAELFF
NA	TRBV2	TRBJ2-7	CASSPLLGPYEQYF
NA	TRBV5-1	TRBJ2-2	CASSAWQGNTGELFF
NA	TRBV2	TRBJ1-1	CASSTGYTEAFF
NA	TRBV2	TRBJ1-5	CASSTDSRGNQPQHF
NA	TRBV20-1	TRBJ2-5	CSARPAETQYF
NA	TRBV9	TRBJ2-3	CASSVGGGKDTQYF
TRBD1	TRBV28	TRBJ1-4	CASPPETGLGKLFF
NA	TRBV13	TRBJ1-1	CASSHLRGMGTEAFF
TRBD1	TRBV14	TRBJ2-1	CASSQVQGALGQFF
NA	TRBV5-1	TRBJ2-7	CASRWTADYEQYF
TRBD1	TRBV5-1	TRBJ1-1	CASSPTTGVTEAFF
NA	TRBV5-6	TRBJ1-4	CASSFGLTATNEKLFF
TRBD1	TRBV9	TRBJ1-4	CASSITGTVNEKLFF
NA	TRBV5-1	TRBJ1-6	CASSLGQTRNSPLHF
NA	TRBV6-5	TRBJ2-3	CASSYSVSYTDTQYF
NA	TRBV7-9	TRBJ2-6	CASSLALILDHSGANVLTF
NA	TRBV11-3	TRBJ2-1	CASSLGGYNEQFF
NA	TRBV5-4	TRBJ2-3	CASSWGSTTDTQYF
NA	TRBV4-3	TRBJ2-5	CASSPGDTQRETQYF
TRBD2	TRBV27	TRBJ2-3	CASDQTGSGWRNTQYF
TRBD1	TRBV7-2	TRBJ1-4	CASSSRQGGNEKLFF
NA	TRBV30	TRBJ1-4	CAWSRGLSEKLFF
NA	TRBV28	TRBJ2-7	CASSRSGPYEQYF
NA	TRBV5-4	TRBJ1-2	CASSLGGRVYAGYTF
NA	TRBV2	TRBJ2-2	CASSVPDLRRVTGELFF
TRBD1	TRBV7-9	TRBJ2-3	CASSSGQGGTDTQYF
NA	TRBV5-1	TRBJ1-2	CASSLTDPLKGYTF
TRBD2	TRBV11-2	TRBJ2-1	CASRPTSGVYNEQFF